This TCR beta chain was sequenced for a study of cytomegalovirus exposure and HLA in healthy donors (dated by TCRdb to between 2016 and 2019). About the investigation overall: An earlier analysis of roughly 610 of the donors reported 276 Gb of sequence data and 117 million unique TCR beta sequences obtained from some 170 million T cells. An early release that covered more than 550 HLA-typed donors contained around 300 gigabases of sequencing data and some 87 million unique TCR sequences. Among the roughly 430 genotyped donors, around 81% belonged to the genetic ancestry cluster associated with self-reported Caucasian donors. The aim of the study was to test whether cataloging public T cell receptors could identify signatures of past pathogen exposure. The T cell repertoires of under 700 subjects were profiled by immunosequencing and related to cytomegalovirus serostatus. A separate validation cohort of approximately 130 different subjects was used in addition to the 666-subject first cohort. To predict cytomegalovirus infection status, the study brought together high-throughput TCR immunosequencing, statistical association of individual TCRs with disease status, and machine learning. In a later analysis, previously published TCR beta repertoires from 666 donors were re-analyzed and high-resolution HLA genotyping was added so that TCR occurrence patterns could be studied. Rather than using new phenotypic data, the later analysis identified candidate immune exposures from TCR beta sequences and from how often those sequences occurred across donors. An earlier analysis of several hundred of the donors applied high-throughput TCR beta sequencing to assess whether each TCR beta V gene segment acted as functional or pseudogenic. Alongside the repertoire data, information on donor age, sex, ethnicity and CMV serostatus was compiled. A later genetic analysis took genome-wide SNP genotypes for 398 of the 666 donors and used that subset as a discovery cohort. All discovery cohort repertoires had been generated on a single sequencing platform. Class I and class II HLA loci were covered by the typing at four-digit resolution. Typing coverage varied by locus: roughly 620-630 donors for A, B, C, DRB1 and DQB1; approximately 520 for DQA1; nearly 610 for DPA1; around 490 for DPB1. Several DR-DQ haplotypes were handled as single units for association and clustering because linkage in the cohort was strong. Among 300 to 450 genotyped donors of the cohort, an average of roughly 240,000 unique TCR beta nucleotide sequences were sequenced per donor, around a sixth of them non-productive.

For CDR1 and CDR2, the germline V gene lists MNHNS and SASEGT. Including the terminal cysteine and phenylalanine, the CDR3 comprises 18 residues. Solely the CDR3 DNA is kept, with 54 bases framed from the first base. Clipping removes 0 bases from V and 4 bases from J, with 11 as the unmatched junction base count. The cohort consisted of 666 healthy bone marrow donors. Cohort members were all nominally healthy when sampled, although unrecorded immune exposures were likely present. The donor tested CMV seropositive and was one of the 289 seropositive cohort members. A peripheral blood sample was collected from each donor, and TCR beta sequencing was performed on peripheral blood mononuclear cells. The Qiagen DNeasy Blood Extraction Kit was used to extract genomic DNA from the blood cell samples. To note about this clone: Its antigen is currently not known. No per-base quality is available; no much larger clone lies one base away.

Preparation of the library involved the immunoSEQ multiplex PCR assay. A mixture of 60 forward primers for TCR Vbeta segments and 13 reverse primers for TCR Jbeta segments was used in the multiplex PCR. The CDR3 region of rearranged TCR beta genes was amplified from genomic DNA with a multiplex PCR assay. On the Illumina HiSeq System, the amplified TCR beta libraries were sequenced as 87-base-pair reads. The paper's data handling went like this. A later analysis counted 65 million to 90 million unique TCR beta chains across the 666 repertoires, and roughly 9.9 million of these chains were shared by at least two donors. Raw reads were error-corrected and collapsed into unique sequences by a nearest-neighbor algorithm in which closely related sequences were merged to remove PCR and sequencing errors. V, D and J gene segments were assigned by aligning CDR3 sequences to IMGT reference sequences. For a sequence to be retained, a match of at least six nucleotides was required to both a V gene segment and a J gene segment. Rearrangements were called productive when the CDR3 lacked stop codons and stayed in frame with V and J; all others were non-productive. CDR3 was defined by IMGT convention, running from the second conserved V-encoded cysteine to the conserved J-encoded phenylalanine. The earlier analysis of some 540 of the donors excluded any sequence lacking an unambiguous match to a single V gene segment. An earlier analysis of fewer than 750 of the donors classified V segments as functional when productive rearrangements were above 56.7% and as segregating when the standard deviation between donors was above 5%. To diagnose cytomegalovirus status from the catalog of TCR beta chain sequences, a statistical classification framework was built. In a later analysis, TCR nucleotide sequences were compared against IMGT/GENE-DB human TR gene sequences so that V and J genes could be assigned. In a later analysis, CDR3 sequences and most-parsimonious VDJ recombination scenarios were assigned using the TCRdist pipeline. In a later analysis, each TCR beta chain was defined by its CDR3 amino acid sequence together with its V-gene family, and reads lacking a unique V-gene family were excluded. To address suspected cross-contamination and a sequencing artifact, a later analysis removed several hundred highly shared, low-generation-probability nucleotide sequences. A later analysis calculated a clonal expansion index for each public chain from normalized within-repertoire ranks of inferred template counts. A later analysis computed generation probabilities with a VDJ recombination model fitted to out-of-frame rearrangements, and checked the results against IGoR. In a later analysis, hypergeometric tests were used to score TCR-TCR, TCR-HLA and TCR-CMV co-occurrence, with a repertoire-size bias correction applied to TCR pairs. A later analysis estimated false discovery rates by permuting HLA or CMV assignments 20 times. In a later analysis, co-occurring TCRs were grouped using DBSCAN, and TCRdist sequence similarity was added for clustering within HLA-allele-positive subsets. For co-occurrence clustering, repertoires with fewer than 30,000 or more than 120,000 public chains were excluded, along with about five repertoires with anomalous nucleotide sharing. Sourced from immuneACCESS, this table was stored by TCRdb with only in-frame sequences that have V and J called. A share of the clones is absent; for the studies checked, an unresolved V gene accounts for under half, and the remainder has no known explanation. Clone size and the V and J calls come from that table; the DNA yielded D and trimming. This sample has around 90,000 clones in its table, and more than 75% of those were observed once. The biggest ten clones account for roughly 8.3% of the sample.

General study outcomes and caveats: A later genetic analysis reported fewer N-insertions in productive TCRs among donors in an Asian-associated ancestry cluster than the roughly 670-donor mean. Some IMGT-functional V segments, including TRBV6-2 and TRBV6-3, could not be told apart with the 87-base-pair reads, so those segments were excluded. A further reported finding was that TCR beta sequences accurately predicted the HLA-A and HLA-B alleles for most subjects in the first cohort. An earlier analysis of approximately 590 of the donors showed that most TCR beta V segments appeared in productive rearrangements either about 87% or about 30% of the time, which broadly matched IMGT annotations. This cohort had only TCR beta chains sequenced, and the lack of alpha or paired-chain data limited which features could be detected. Cytomegalovirus status was reported to be diagnosed by the classifier with high specificity and sensitivity in both the original and validation cohorts. A group of highly shared sequence variants was considered likely to be a technical artifact of the sequencing pipeline. Most CMV-associated TCR beta chains appeared to be HLA-restricted in a later analysis, and the HLA associations seemed to be driven largely by CMV exposure. When HLA alleles, especially DR and DQ, strongly co-occurred, TCR associations were difficult to assign to individual alleles. The study gave a list of 150 to 200 TCR beta chains associated with cytomegalovirus. A later analysis found that HLA-associated TCR beta chains were more clonally expanded and had lower generation probabilities than equally common non-associated chains. A few of the identified cytomegalovirus-associated TCR beta chains were confirmed in vitro to be specific for cytomegalovirus antigens. Correlated functional status among segregating V segments might reflect linkage disequilibrium, but an unknown experimental factor could not be ruled out. In a later analysis, TCR association rates were found to vary across HLA loci, with the most associated TCRs seen for DRB1 alleles and the fewest for HLA-C alleles. At a false discovery rate of 0.05, a later analysis linked 15,000 to 20,000 TCR beta sequences to specific HLA alleles. Because counts were too low, seventeen rarely observed V segments, including chromosome 9 orphons, were excluded from the earlier analysis of around 640 of the donors. An association between a missense DCLRE1C variant and V-gene and J-gene trimming of TCR beta chains was found in a later genetic analysis and replicated in an independent cohort. The presence/absence analyses assumed that sequencing depth was roughly uniform across donors, and that assumption may not be true. Because HLA typing was unavailable for some donors at each locus, only the typed subset was used in association tests. Most TCR sequences were seen in very few donors, while some public TCRs were found in many individuals. According to a later analysis, parvovirus B19, influenza, CMV and Epstein-Barr virus appeared linked to several top co-occurrence clusters. For the cohort, immune exposure information was limited to CMV serostatus. The authors suggested that the approach could potentially be extended to other disease states and immunological phenotypes.

This TCR derives from a young man in good health and CMV-seropositive. Rearrangement joined TRBV6-1 to TRBJ2-3, and 9 junctional nucleotides match TRBD2. Material for sequencing was PBMCs. The DNA sequence is given as TGTGCCAGCAGTGAAGCGCTTATGGCGGGAGGGCTCTCAGATACGCAGTATTTT. Its amino acids are CASSEALMAGGLSDTQYF.